A single sample is the source of the 25 T cell receptor beta chains below, sequenced in a study of T cell responses to AZD1222 COVID-19 vaccine. Sequenced by immunoSEQ multiplex PCR; TCRdb stores in-frame clones only, minus some. Of roughly 97,000 clones listed, 80% to 90% are singletons. This material consisted of peripheral blood, taken on day 0 of AZD1222 vaccination. The receptors were sampled from an adult in good health.

The chain recombines TRBV10-3 with TRBJ2-7; perhaps TRBD2 as D (5 bases). The CDR3 has 14 residues. Trimming left V 5 bases short and J 1 base short, with 12 bases between. Germline loops: CDR1 ENHRY, CDR2 SYGVKD. CDR3 nucleotides: TGTGCCATCAGTAATACAGCGGCTTCCTACGAGCAGTACTTC. Translated, it gives CAISNTAASYEQYF.

This clone appeared once. The chain links TRBV18 to TRBJ2-5, with D maybe TRBD1 (6 bases). CDR1 and CDR2 from the germline V gene are KGHSH and LQKENI. The V gene lost 2 bases and the J gene lost 4 bases, with 11 bases spanning the gap. The CDR3 has 14 residues. The CDR3 DNA is TGTGCCAGCTCACCAACCAGGGGCCTAGAGACCCAGTACTTC. Protein: CASSPTRGLETQYF.

This chain links TRBV9 with TRBJ2-3; 10 nucleotides align to TRBD2. The junction had 2 bases not matched to a gene; V was cut back by 1 base and J by 0 bases. From germline, CDR1 is SGDLS and CDR2 YYNGEE. The CDR3 consists of 16 residues. The CDR3 DNA sequence: TGTGCCAGCAGCGTACTAGCGGGGGTTAGCACAGATACGCAGTATTTT. Its translation: CASSVLAGVSTDTQYF.

The chain recombines TRBV6-2 or TRBV6-3 with TRBJ2-3, with TRBD1 identical over 9 bases. The germline gives CDR1 MNHEY, CDR2 SVGEGT. V lost 2 bases and J lost 3; bases outside the gene matches: 3. The CDR3 runs to 15 residues. CDR3: CASSYRTGETDTQYF. Here the CDR3 DNA reads TGTGCCAGCAGTTACAGGACAGGGGAAACAGATACGCAGTATTTT.

This clone was seen just once. The gene calls are TRBV15 and TRBJ1-2, with D perhaps TRBD1 (5 bases). Trimming took off 5 bases at V and 2 bases at J, with 12 bases between the two ends. The CDR3 runs to 14 residues. Germline V gene data show CDR1 as LNHNV and CDR2 as YYDKDF (reference sequence). The CDR3 DNA reads as TGTGCCACCAGCTACCGGGGGGAAAACTATGGCTACACCTTC. It encodes CATSYRGENYGYTF.

The rearrangement links TRBV7-9 to TRBJ2-1; TRBD1 matches 7 bases. This CDR3 has 15 amino acids. Germline CDR1 is SEHNR and CDR2 is FQNEAQ (reference sequence). The junction had 7 bases not matched to a gene; V was cut back by 5 bases and J by 3 bases. CDR3 DNA sequence: TGTGCCAGCAGCCAGAGACAGGGTAACTACAATGAGCAGTTCTTC. Residues: CASSQRQGNYNEQFF.

The chain has TRBV7-8 and TRBJ1-2, with 9 bases aligning to TRBD1. The CDR3 extends over 15 amino acids. V lost 1 base, J lost 4 bases, and 4 bases stayed unmatched. CDR1 and CDR2 from the germline V gene are SGHVS and FQNEAQ. The CDR3 is CASSLDTGQGYGYTF. CDR3 sequence (DNA): TGTGCCAGCAGCTTAGATACGGGACAGGGCTATGGCTACACCTTC.

The gene calls are TRBV5-5 and TRBJ1-5; no reliable D call. The V gene lost 0 bases and the J gene lost 6 bases, with 7 bases spanning the gap. Germline-derived CDR1 and CDR2 are SGHKS and YYEKEE (reference sequence). This CDR3 is 13 amino acids long. CDR3 protein: CASSLGSVQPQHF. The CDR3 DNA sequence: TGTGCCAGCAGCTTGGGGTCGGTTCAGCCCCAGCATTTT.

This clone was seen a single time. The rearrangement uses TRBV7-2 and TRBJ2-3; 8 bases fit TRBD2. Germline CDR1 SGHTA, CDR2 FQGNSA. With 4 bases clipped from V and 0 bases from J, the junction kept 9 bases outside the gene matches. There are 17 residues in the CDR3. Written as DNA, the CDR3 is TGTGCCAGCAGCTCTAGATCTAGCGGGTACAGCACAGATACGCAGTATTTT. This encodes CASSSRSSGYSTDTQYF.

The rearrangement links TRBV5-6 to TRBJ1-1; D unresolved. V was pared by 0 bases and J by 6 bases, with 15 bases between. The CDR3 is 15 amino acids. The germline gives CDR1 SGHDT, CDR2 YYEEEE. CDR3 nucleotide sequence: TGTGCCAGCAGCTTGGGAGGTCTGGTATTCCCTGAAGCTTTCTTT. Its translation is CASSLGGLVFPEAFF.

This clone was recorded only once. The chain carries TRBV28 and TRBJ1-1; D unclear. CDR1 is MDHEN and CDR2 is SYDVKM in the germline V gene. Trimming removed 3 bases from V and 3 bases from J, with 11 bases in between. The CDR3 sequence is 14 residues long. CDR3 loop: CASSLRGWHTEAFF. As DNA, the CDR3 is TGTGCCAGCAGTTTGCGGGGATGGCACACTGAAGCTTTCTTT.

The J gene is TRBJ1-2, the V gene TRBV28, with D possibly TRBD1 on 5 matching bases. The CDR3 consists of 17 residues. Germline V CDR1 and CDR2: MDHEN, SYDVKM. V was trimmed by 7 bases and J by 2 bases, leaving 23 bases between them. CDR3 region: CASNSPSSGRRNYGYTF. DNA for the CDR3: TGTGCCAGCAACTCCCCTTCCTCGGGACGGAGAAACTATGGCTACACCTTC.

The chain uses TRBV6-5 and TRBJ1-3, with D maybe TRBD1 (6 bases). V shed 6 bases and J shed 4 bases, with 16 bases lying between them. This CDR3 has 15 amino acids. Germline loops: CDR1 MNHEY, CDR2 SVGAGI. The CDR3 nucleotides read TGTGCCAGCAGCCCAAACCGGGACACGGGAAACACCATATATTTT. Protein: CASSPNRDTGNTIYF.

The chain joins TRBV7-3 to TRBJ2-5; tentative D call: TRBD2 (5 bases). CDR1 is SGHTA, CDR2 FQGTGA, per germline. Between the trimmed V and J ends, which lost 2 bases and 3 bases, there was a span of 13 bases. The CDR3 has 15 residues. The CDR3 here is CASSLAGSREETQYF. The CDR3 DNA is TGTGCCAGCAGCTTAGCGGGTAGCCGGGAAGAGACCCAGTACTTC. Based on the CDR3 plus reference TRBV7-3 and TRBJ2-5, the full variable domain is GAGVSQTPSNKVTEKGKYVELRCDPISGHTALYWYRQSLGQGPEFLIYFQGTGAADDSGLPNDRFFAVRPEGSVSTLKIQRTERGDSAVYLCASSLAGSREETQYFGPGTRLLVL.

In this sample, this clone turned up a few times. DNA of the CDR3: TGTGCCAGCGGGGACAGTCAGGGGCCCTTTAGCAATCAGCCCCAGCATTTT. It specifies CASGDSQGPFSNQPQHF. This chain joins TRBV27 and TRBJ1-5; 7 bases fit TRBD1. CDR3 length: 17 residues. Trimming removed 8 bases from V and 0 bases from J; junction bases left unmatched: 13. Germline V gene lookup returns CDR1 MNHEY and CDR2 SMNVEV (reference sequence).

The chain recombines TRBV4-1 with TRBJ2-3; no reliable D call. The germline gives CDR1 MGHRA, CDR2 YSYEKL. This CDR3 is built from 16 residues. V lost 4 bases and J lost 1, with 15 bases in between. Here the CDR3 reads CASSLRPDSRTDTQYF. The CDR3 DNA sequence: TGCGCCAGCAGCCTCCGCCCGGATTCCCGCACAGATACGCAGTATTTT.

This sequence joins TRBV3-1 (or the pseudogene TRBV3-2) and TRBJ2-6; D may be TRBD1 (6 bases). Germline CDR1 and CDR2: LGHDT and YNNKEL (reference sequence). The V and J ends lost 7 bases and 0 bases respectively, with 16 bases between them. The CDR3 consists of 17 residues. CDR3 bases: TGTGCCAGCACCCCCAGGGGCTCCATCTCTGGGGCCAACGTCCTGACTTTC. Protein: CASTPRGSISGANVLTF.

This rearrangement joins TRBV27 to TRBJ2-2, with D tentatively TRBD1 or TRBD2 (6 bases each). V gave up 3 bases and J gave up 0 bases, with 11 bases separating them. Germline CDR1 reads MNHEY; CDR2 reads SMNVEV (reference sequence). The CDR3 length is 16 residues. The CDR3 spells CASSFFGGPNTGELFF. DNA for the CDR3: TGTGCCAGCAGTTTTTTCGGGGGCCCGAACACCGGGGAGCTGTTTTTT.

The rearrangement joins TRBV6-9 to TRBJ1-2; no definite D call. CDR3 length: 10 amino acids. Germline V gene sequence: CDR1 MNHGY, CDR2 SVAAGI. Between the trimmed V and J ends, which lost 7 bases and 6 bases, there was a span of 6 bases. Here the CDR3 reads CASTPHGYTF. Here the CDR3 DNA reads TGTGCCAGCACCCCACATGGCTACACCTTC.

This rearrangement joins TRBV12-3 or TRBV12-4 to TRBJ1-5, with unresolved D. V was trimmed by 1 base and J by 3 bases, leaving 1 base between them. CDR3 size: 12 residues. CDR3 residues: CASSLDNQPQHF. The CDR3 region has the DNA TGTGCCAGCAGTTTAGACAATCAGCCCCAGCATTTT.

This clone was seen a single time. The rearrangement uses TRBV4-3 and TRBJ1-2; D call uncertain. V lost 1 base and J lost 5, with 11 bases in between. This CDR3 contains 14 residues. Per germline, CDR1 LGHNA and CDR2 YSLEER. The CDR3 bases are TGCGCCAGCAGCCAAGTAAGGGTCCCGTATGGCTACACCTTC. Translated, it gives CASSQVRVPYGYTF.

In its sample, this clone was seen once. This chain uses TRBV19 with TRBJ1-5; a weak D match, TRBD1 (6 bases). V was shortened by 6 bases and J by 0 bases, with 12 bases between the two germline ends. Germline V gene data show CDR1 as LNHDA and CDR2 as SQIVND (reference sequence). The CDR3 is 15 amino acids. CDR3 sequence: CASSPDRFSNQPQHF. As DNA, the CDR3 is TGTGCCAGTAGCCCAGACAGGTTTAGCAATCAGCCCCAGCATTTT.

The chain carries TRBV14 and TRBJ1-3, with D hard to call. V was shortened by 1 base and J by 8 bases, with 12 bases between the two germline ends. CDR3 length equals 14 residues. In germline, CDR1 is SGHDN, CDR2 FVKESK. The CDR3 loop is CASSQGWGGDTIYF. In DNA, the CDR3 is TGTGCCAGCAGCCAAGGCTGGGGTGGTGACACCATATATTTT.

The rearrangement uses TRBV10-3 and TRBJ2-5, with 14 bases identical to TRBD2. The V and J ends lost 0 bases and 5 bases, in that order; junction bases with no gene match: 8. This CDR3 is built from 18 residues. Germline V CDR1 and CDR2: ENHRY, SYGVKD. The CDR3 reads CAISESQGLAGGGETQYF. As DNA, the CDR3 is TGTGCCATCAGTGAGTCACAAGGACTAGCGGGAGGAGGGGAGACCCAGTACTTC.

The V gene is TRBV27, the J gene TRBJ1-1, with 8 bases matching TRBD1. The CDR3 consists of 14 residues. Unmatched junction bases numbered 2, after V lost 4 bases and J lost 1 base. CDR1 and CDR2 from the germline V gene are MNHEY and SMNVEV (reference sequence). The CDR3 nucleotides are TGTGCCAGCAGTTCGGGACAGGCGAACACTGAAGCTTTCTTT. Its translation: CASSSGQANTEAFF.